This entry describes one T cell receptor (beta chain). Source study methods: The assay estimated nucleated cells by amplifying reference gene primers. Clones were sequenced by immunoSEQ multiplex PCR, and TCRdb holds only the in-frame ones, with some missing. D and trimming were read from the DNA, whereas the V and J calls and clone size are those reported in that table. The top ten clones hold 2.5% to 3.5% of a sample with about 400,000 clones, 85% to 90% of them seen once. These data originate in a study of blood T cell repertoires in COVID-19. Turning to the study itself: COVID-19 samples, acute and convalescent, were from the United States, Italy and Spain. The analysed material was cDNA or gDNA that came from T cells, B-cell-depleted T cells, or PBMCs.

The CDR3 sequence is 15 residues long. V was clipped by 4 bases and J by 4 bases; unmatched bases: 5. Germline loops: CDR1 SGHRS, CDR2 YFSETQ. The TCR originated in a human donor in a cohort sampled during active COVID-19. Input material: peripheral blood. The rearrangement joins TRBV5-1 to TRBJ2-5; 12 nucleotides line up with TRBD2. As DNA, the CDR3 is TGCGCCAGCAGCGGAGCTAGCGGGGGGGGAGAGACCCAGTACTTC. Protein sequence: CASSGASGGGETQYF.